This T cell receptor (beta chain) was identified during a study of T cell changes during pregnancy in multiple sclerosis (dated by TCRdb to about 2019). At the level of the whole study: Changes in the T cell repertoire over the course of pregnancy were examined in this study in women with multiple sclerosis.

The method behind the library was the immunoSEQ multiplex PCR assay. TCRdb limited this immuneACCESS table to in-frame rearrangements with V and J called. A share of clones is missing; checked studies link under half to unresolved V genes, and the rest is unexplained. This sample holds around 59,000 clones; 85% to 95% were observed only once. The top ten constitute about 0.93% of the sample. As to this clone: Its target antigen remains unknown. No per-base quality is available; no much larger clone lies one base away.

This receptor was taken from a female donor with multiple sclerosis, enrolled in a pregnancy study. The material sequenced was peripheral blood, taken in the first trimester of pregnancy.

Here the CDR3 is given as CASSLRTESTDTQYF. The DNA sequence reads TGTGCCAGCAGCCTGAGGACAGAGAGCACAGATACGCAGTATTTT. Here the chain combines TRBV6-1 and TRBJ2-3; matching of 6 bases hints at TRBD1 as the D gene. CDR1 MNHNS and CDR2 SASEGT are derived from the germline V gene. From its cysteine to its phenylalanine, the CDR3 spans 15 amino acids. Kept here is only the CDR3 DNA, which spans 45 bases and is read in frame from base 1. The germline ends are 13 bases apart after V is trimmed by 6 bases and J by 0 bases.